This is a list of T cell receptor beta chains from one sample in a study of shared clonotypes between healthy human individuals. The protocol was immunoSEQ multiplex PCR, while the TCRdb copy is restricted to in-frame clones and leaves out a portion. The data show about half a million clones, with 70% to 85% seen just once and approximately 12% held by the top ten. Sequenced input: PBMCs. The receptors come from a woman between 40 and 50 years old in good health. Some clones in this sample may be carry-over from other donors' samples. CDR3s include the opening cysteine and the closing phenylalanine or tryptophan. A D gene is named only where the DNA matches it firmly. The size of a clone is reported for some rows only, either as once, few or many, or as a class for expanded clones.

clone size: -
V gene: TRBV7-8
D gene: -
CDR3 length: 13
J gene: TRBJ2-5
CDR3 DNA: TGTGCCAGCGGAAGGGGGGTCCAAGAGACCCAGTACTTC
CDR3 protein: CASGRGVQETQYF

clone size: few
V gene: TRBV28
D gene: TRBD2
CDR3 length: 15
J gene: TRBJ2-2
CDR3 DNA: TGTGCCAGCAGTTTACCGCGGGAGGGGGTCGGGGAGCTGTTTTTT
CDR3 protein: CASSLPREGVGELFF

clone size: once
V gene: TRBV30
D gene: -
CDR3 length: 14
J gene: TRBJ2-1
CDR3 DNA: TGTGCCTGGAGTCAATATGTCGCGAGGAGTGAGCAGTTCTTC
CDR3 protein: CAWSQYVARSEQFF

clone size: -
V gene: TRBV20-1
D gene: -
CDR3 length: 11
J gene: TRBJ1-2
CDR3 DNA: TGCAGTGCTAGGGTCGAGGTTGGCTACACCTTC
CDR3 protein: CSARVEVGYTF

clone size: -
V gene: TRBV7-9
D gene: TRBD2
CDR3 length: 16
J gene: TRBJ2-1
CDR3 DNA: TGTGCCAGCAGTCTCCTGGGAGGGAGTGCGTACAATGAGCAGTTCTTC
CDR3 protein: CASSLLGGSAYNEQFF

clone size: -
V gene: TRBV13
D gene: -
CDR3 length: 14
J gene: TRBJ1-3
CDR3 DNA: TGTGCCAGCAGCCTTCGGTCCAGTACGGACACCATATATTTT
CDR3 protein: CASSLRSSTDTIYF

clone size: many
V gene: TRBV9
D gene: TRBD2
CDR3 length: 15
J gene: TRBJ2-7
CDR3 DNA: TGTGCCAGCAGCGTAGATCCTAGCGGGAACTACGAGCAGTACTTC
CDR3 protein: CASSVDPSGNYEQYF

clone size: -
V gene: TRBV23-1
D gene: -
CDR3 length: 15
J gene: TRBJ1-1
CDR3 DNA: TGCGCCAGCCCGGACTGGAAGCACATGAACACTGAAGCTTTCTTT
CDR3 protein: CASPDWKHMNTEAFF

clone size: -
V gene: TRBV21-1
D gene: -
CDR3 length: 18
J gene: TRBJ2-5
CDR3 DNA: TGTGCCAGCAGCACGGGGTTGCCCGGGACCCCTTGCTCGGAGACCCAGTACTTC
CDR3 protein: CASSTGLPGTPCSETQYF

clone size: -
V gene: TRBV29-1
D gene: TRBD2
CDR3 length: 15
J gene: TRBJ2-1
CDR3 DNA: TGCAGCGTTGATTGGCTAGCGGGGCCTAGGGATGAGCAGTTCTTC
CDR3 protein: CSVDWLAGPRDEQFF

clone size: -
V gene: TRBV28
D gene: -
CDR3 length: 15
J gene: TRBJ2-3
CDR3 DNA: TGTGCCAGCAGTTTCCTGGGGGCCCGCACAGATACGCAGTATTTT
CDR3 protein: CASSFLGARTDTQYF

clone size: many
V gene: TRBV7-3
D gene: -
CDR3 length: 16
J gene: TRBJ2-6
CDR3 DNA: TGTGCCAGCAGCTCGCAAGGGCTCTCTGGGGCCAACGTCCTGACTTTC
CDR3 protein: CASSSQGLSGANVLTF